Included here is one T cell receptor (beta chain) sequence, with context. Clones were sequenced by immunoSEQ multiplex PCR, and TCRdb holds only the in-frame ones, with some missing. The table has 150,000 to 200,000 clones, 90% to 95% seen once; the top ten hold just under 2%. This entry belongs to a study of blood T cell repertoires in COVID-19. The wider study: PBMCs, B-cell-depleted T cells, or T cells were the source of the cDNA or gDNA that made up the material.

Germline V lookup: CDR1 SGHRS, CDR2 YFSETQ. There are 14 residues in the CDR3. Trimming shortened V by 2 bases and J by 6 bases, and 15 bases separated the two germline ends. This chain links TRBV5-1 with TRBJ2-7; possible D gene TRBD2, 5 bases. The sequencing sample was made of peripheral blood. The sequence was obtained from an older woman with COVID-19, enrolled during active disease. CDR3 bases: TGCGCCAGCAGCTTCCCGACGGATCGGGGCGAGCAGTACTTC. This gives the protein CASSFPTDRGEQYF.